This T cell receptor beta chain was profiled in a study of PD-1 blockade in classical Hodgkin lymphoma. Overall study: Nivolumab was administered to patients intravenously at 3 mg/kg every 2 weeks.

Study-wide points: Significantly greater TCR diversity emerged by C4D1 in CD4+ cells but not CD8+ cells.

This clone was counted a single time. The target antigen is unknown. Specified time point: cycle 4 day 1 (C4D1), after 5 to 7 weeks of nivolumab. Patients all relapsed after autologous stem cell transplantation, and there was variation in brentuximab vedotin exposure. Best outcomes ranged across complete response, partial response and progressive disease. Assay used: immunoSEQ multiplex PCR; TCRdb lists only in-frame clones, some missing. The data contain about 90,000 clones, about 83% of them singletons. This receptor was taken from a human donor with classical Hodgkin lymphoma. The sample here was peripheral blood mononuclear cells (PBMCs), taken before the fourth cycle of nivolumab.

For the CDR3, the DNA is TGTGCCAGCAGACAAGACAGTGCTAACTATGGCTACACCTTC. It encodes CASRQDSANYGYTF. The rearrangement links TRBV27 to TRBJ1-2, with D possibly TRBD1 on 5 matching bases. This CDR3 spans 14 amino acids. CDR1 is MNHEY and CDR2 is SMNVEV in the germline V gene (reference sequence). V was trimmed by 6 bases and J by 0 bases, leaving 11 bases between them.